This entry concerns a single TCR beta chain. Antigen unknown. Other DNA sequences in the same sample also yield this CDR3. Exclusion of a patient followed from autoimmune disease history or systemic immunosuppression. The CDR3 runs 14 residues. V dropped 0 bases and J dropped 0 bases, with 5 bases sitting between them. Germline lookup yields CDR1 ENHRY and CDR2 SYGVKD. Assay: immunoSEQ multiplex PCR; the TCRdb copy retains only in-frame clones and omits some. The sample yields approximately 80,000 clones, approximately 89% seen once. This record belongs to a study of OX40 agonist ivuxolimab in advanced cancers. Study in general: With ivuxolimab, an agonistic anti-OX40 (CD134) antibody, patients were treated. Participants, 65% to 85% male, averaged roughly 59 years of age, ranging from about 23 to 90. Overall study results and limits: Expanded peripheral T cell antigen specificity was not determined.

The J gene is TRBJ1-1, the V gene TRBV10-3; D unresolved. The material sequenced was CD4+ or CD8+ T cells sorted from blood, taken in a trial of the OX40 agonist ivuxolimab. The clonotype comes from an adult with an advanced solid tumor such as melanoma, head and neck, liver or kidney cancer. Here the CDR3 reads CAISESTVNTEAFF. CDR3 sequence (DNA): TGTGCCATCAGTGAGTCTACGGTGAACACTGAAGCTTTCTTT.